A single sample gave rise to the 31 T cell receptor beta chains below, sequenced in a study of blood T cell repertoires in COVID-19. Using immunoSEQ multiplex PCR, the repertoire was profiled, and TCRdb retains in-frame clones only, with some absent. The table includes about 430,000 clones, roughly 84% detected once. Sample: PBMCs or T cells enriched from blood (not recorded which). These receptors all stem from a woman between 18 and 29 years old who had been exposed to COVID-19.

The chain uses TRBV6-5 and TRBJ1-1; 11 positions match TRBD1. The trim removed 7 bases at V and 10 bases at J, leaving 11 bases unmatched. This CDR3 has 14 amino acids. Germline assignment: CDR1 MNHEY and CDR2 SVGAGI. The CDR3 region has the DNA TGTGCCAGCAACAATCCGGGACAGGGGGTTGGAGCTTTCTTT. Translation: CASNNPGQGVGAFF.

In this sample, this clone turned up a few times. The CDR3 is CASSRGLAGVSYEQYF. CDR3 in DNA: TGTGCCAGCAGCCGGGGACTAGCGGGAGTTTCCTACGAGCAGTACTTC. V and J are TRBV7-9 and TRBJ2-7; 14 nucleotides line up with TRBD2. This CDR3 is built from 16 residues. With V trimmed by 5 bases and J by 1 base, 4 bases remained unmatched. Germline loops: CDR1 SEHNR, CDR2 FQNEAQ (reference sequence).

This sequence joins TRBV7-8 and TRBJ1-5; 11 bases are a match to TRBD1. In germline, CDR1 is SGHVS, CDR2 FQNEAQ. The CDR3 spans 16 residues. J was trimmed by 6 bases and V by 5 bases; bases with no gene match: 9. The CDR3 DNA follows: TGTGCCAGCAGCATATCCGGGACAGGGGGTGTTCAGCCCCAGCATTTT. This encodes CASSISGTGGVQPQHF.

The J gene is TRBJ2-1, the V gene TRBV7-8, with 9 bases that match TRBD2. The CDR3 is 16 amino acids. Germline-derived CDR1 and CDR2 are SGHVS and FQNEAQ. V lost 5 bases to trimming and J lost 9 bases; unmatched junction nucleotides: 14. CDR3 in amino acids: CASSHLVVAGVPEQFF. CDR3 sequence (DNA): TGTGCCAGCAGCCATCTCGTGGTAGCGGGAGTACCTGAGCAGTTCTTC.

The rearrangement links TRBV23-1 to TRBJ1-2, with D possibly TRBD1 on 6 matching bases. TRBV23-1 is known as an ORF, though its function is uncertain. The V and J ends lost 0 bases and 5 bases respectively, with 13 bases between them. The CDR3 is 15 amino acids. The CDR3 region has the DNA TGCGCCAGCAGTCAATCGCCAACAGGGTTATATGGCTACACCTTC. Translating gives CASSQSPTGLYGYTF.

This clone was seen a single time. V gene TRBV7-2 combines with J gene TRBJ1-3; D perhaps matches TRBD1 (6 bases). The germline gives CDR1 SGHTA, CDR2 FQGNSA. The CDR3 extends over 16 amino acids. V was clipped by 5 bases and J by 4 bases, with 18 bases between them. The CDR3 nucleotides read TGTGCCAGCAGCCCCCCGAGGGGGACGGCCGGAAACACCATATATTTT. It specifies CASSPPRGTAGNTIYF.

This clone has only one observation. The chain joins TRBV20-1 to TRBJ2-1; TRBD1 matches at 7 bases. The CDR3 runs to 11 residues. The ends lost 1 base at V and 16 bases at J; junction bases unmatched: 7. Germline CDR1 reads DFQATT; CDR2 reads SNEGSKA (reference sequence). CDR3 nucleotide sequence: TGCAGTGCTAGAGGGCCGGGACAGCTTTTCTTC. Translation gives CSARGPGQLFF.

The chain employs TRBV11-3 and TRBJ2-3, with no clear D. Trimming removed 5 bases at V and 0 bases at J, with 9 bases between. Germline values: CDR1 SGHNT, CDR2 YENEEA. There are 14 residues in the CDR3. The CDR3 DNA reads TGTGCCAGCAGCCCGGAGCCTAGCACAGATACGCAGTATTTT. Translation gives CASSPEPSTDTQYF.

The chain uses TRBV7-8 and TRBJ1-1; TRBD1 aligns across 10 bases. V trimming: 3 bases; J trimming: 6 bases; junction bases outside the gene matches: 4. CDR3 length equals 14 residues. Germline CDR1 and CDR2: SGHVS and FQNEAQ. CDR3 in amino acids: CASSFWDRGAEAFF. The DNA for the CDR3 is TGTGCCAGCAGCTTTTGGGACAGGGGCGCTGAAGCTTTCTTT. The full variable domain, rest sourced from reference TRBV7-8 and TRBJ1-1, is GAGVSQSPRYKVAKRGQDVALRCDPISGHVSLFWYQQALGQGPEFLTYFQNEAQLDKSGLPSDRFFAERPEGSVSTLKIQRTQQEDSAVYLCASSFWDRGAEAFFGQGTRLTVV.

The chain joins TRBV18 to TRBJ2-2, with a tentative D call TRBD2 (6 bases). Germline V gene lookup returns CDR1 KGHSH and CDR2 LQKENI. Deletions cut 4 bases from V and 3 bases from J, with 9 bases between. This CDR3 is 14 amino acids long. CDR3 sequence reads: CASSLLADTGELFF. Here the CDR3 DNA reads TGTGCCAGCTCACTACTAGCAGACACCGGGGAGCTGTTTTTT.

The chain combines TRBV28 with TRBJ1-5; no clear D gene. CDR1 is MDHEN, CDR2 SYDVKM, per germline. This CDR3 comprises 17 residues. V dropped 3 bases and J dropped 0 bases, with 15 bases sitting between them. Here the CDR3 reads CASSFTPRGYSNQPQHF. The CDR3 nucleotides read TGTGCCAGCAGTTTTACCCCACGGGGATATAGCAATCAGCCCCAGCATTTT.

The rearrangement uses TRBV19 and TRBJ1-2; 7 nucleotides agree with TRBD1. The CDR3 runs 13 residues. Germline V CDR1 and CDR2: LNHDA, SQIVND (reference sequence). J was trimmed by 8 bases and V by 6 bases; bases with no gene match: 9. CDR3 DNA: TGTGCCAGTAGCCCGCTCGACAGGGAAGGCTACACCTTC. Protein sequence: CASSPLDREGYTF.

J is TRBJ2-7 and V is TRBV30; 12 nucleotides line up with TRBD1. V shed 4 bases and J 7 bases; nucleotides not matched to a gene: 5. This CDR3 region has 13 residues. CDR1 GTSNPN and CDR2 SVGIG come from the germline V gene (reference sequence). The CDR3, as DNA: TGTGCCTGGAACCGGGACAGGGGGCGTGAGCAGTACTTC. This encodes CAWNRDRGREQYF. Combining the CDR3 with reference TRBV30 and TRBJ2-7 gives the whole variable domain SQTIHQWPATLVQPVGSPLSLECTVEGTSNPNLYWYRQAAGRGLQLLFYSVGIGQISSEVPQNLSASRPQDRQFILSSKKLLLSDSGFYLCAWNRDRGREQYFGPGTRLTVT.

The V and J genes are TRBV5-1 and TRBJ1-1; no definite D call. V was shortened by 7 bases and J by 1 base, with 14 bases between the two germline ends. Germline assignment: CDR1 SGHRS and CDR2 YFSETQ. CDR3 length: 14 amino acids. Here the CDR3 reads CASGSQLSNTEAFF. The CDR3 nucleotides are TGCGCCAGCGGGTCACAGCTCTCGAACACTGAAGCTTTCTTT.

The table lists this clone with a few counts. The V call is TRBV10-1, the J call TRBJ1-4; perhaps TRBD1 as D (5 bases). The germline V gene has CDR1 WNHNN and CDR2 SYGVQD (reference sequence). The CDR3 length is 17 residues. Trimming stripped 6 bases from V and 5 bases from J, with 22 bases between. CDR3 nucleotide sequence: TGCGCCAGCAGCTACCTCAGGTACGGACAACGAAATGAAAAACTGTTTTTT. Translated, it gives CASSYLRYGQRNEKLFF.

The rearrangement uses TRBV6-5 and TRBJ2-2; 8 bases agree with TRBD2. This CDR3 is built from 14 residues. Germline V gives CDR1 MNHEY, CDR2 SVGAGI. V was clipped by 8 bases and J by 6 bases; unmatched bases: 8. For the CDR3, the DNA is TGTGCCAGCCGGCAGCGGGAGTGGGCCGGGGAGCTGTTTTTT. As protein: CASRQREWAGELFF.

This chain connects TRBV6-6 to TRBJ1-5; 9 nucleotides agree with TRBD1. The J segment lost 5 bases and the V segment lost 4 bases, leaving 6 bases of the junction unmatched. This CDR3 region has 15 residues. CDR1 and CDR2 (germline): MNHNY, SVGAGI (reference sequence). The CDR3 region is CASSSFDRGDQPQHF. The DNA of the CDR3 is TGTGCCAGCAGTTCCTTCGACAGGGGGGATCAGCCCCAGCATTTT.

This clone was observed a single time. The rearrangement links TRBV29-1 to TRBJ2-7, with D unclear. CDR3 length: 10 amino acids. V was shortened by 5 bases and J by 3 bases, with 5 bases between the two germline ends. Germline assignment: CDR1 SQVTM and CDR2 ANQGSEA. This CDR3 reads CSVLDYEQYF. The CDR3 nucleotides read TGCAGCGTTCTAGACTACGAGCAGTACTTC.

The CDR3 DNA is TGTGCCAGCAGTGCCGGGACAGGAAATCAGCCCCAGCATTTT. This translates into CASSAGTGNQPQHF. The V and J genes are TRBV25-1 and TRBJ1-5; 8 bases fit TRBD1. CDR1 MGHDK and CDR2 SYGVNS come from the germline V gene. V shed 4 bases and J 4 bases; nucleotides not matched to a gene: 3. The CDR3 is 14 amino acids.

The chain couples TRBV12-2 to TRBJ2-7; the table's D gene call, TRBD2, was not cross checked with the DNA. TRBV12-2 is classified as a pseudogene. The CDR3 spans 16 residues. CDR3 DNA sequence: TGTGCAAGTCGCTTAGCGCAATGGCGGGAGGGCCCGGGGCAGTACTTC. Encoded protein: CASRLAQWREGPGQYF.

The chain is built from TRBV28 and TRBJ1-6; 7 positions match TRBD1. Germline V gene sequence: CDR1 MDHEN, CDR2 SYDVKM. J gave up 7 bases and V 5 bases, and 11 bases lay outside the gene matches. CDR3 length: 16 residues. The CDR3 nucleotides read TGTGCCAGCAGTCCCCGGCCGGACAGGTTGAATTCACCCCTCCACTTT. It codes for CASSPRPDRLNSPLHF.

CDR3 nucleotide sequence: TGCGCCAGCAGCCAAGATAGGAATACAGGACCTCAGCCCCAGCATTTT. Translation gives CASSQDRNTGPQPQHF. The chain couples TRBV4-3 to TRBJ1-5; tentative D call: TRBD1 (5 bases). This CDR3 is 16 amino acids long. Trimming removed 0 bases from V and 6 bases from J, with 15 bases in between. The germline CDR1 and CDR2 sequences are LGHNA and YSLEER.

This clone was recorded once. The chain links TRBV11-2 to TRBJ2-1; 7 bases align to TRBD2. Looked up from germline, CDR1 is SGHAT and CDR2 is FQNNGV. CDR3 length equals 13 residues. The junction had 3 bases not matched to a gene; V was cut back by 1 base and J by 9 bases. In DNA, the CDR3 is TGTGCCAGCAGCTTAGCCTGGGGGGGTGAGCAGTTCTTC. It yields the protein CASSLAWGGEQFF.

The chain has TRBV10-3 and TRBJ1-1; 10 positions match TRBD1. The CDR3 totals 14 residues. Unmatched junction bases numbered 6, after V lost 7 bases and J lost 4 bases. Per the germline V gene, CDR1 is ENHRY and CDR2 is SYGVKD. For the CDR3, the DNA is TGTGCCATCACCCGGACAGGGGGAGTCACTGAAGCTTTCTTT. Translation gives CAITRTGGVTEAFF.

V usage is TRBV7-9 and J usage is TRBJ1-2; 7 nucleotides match TRBD1. J lost 7 bases, V lost 2 bases, and 10 bases had no gene match. CDR3 length: 15 residues. The germline V gene encodes CDR1 SEHNR and CDR2 FQNEAQ (reference sequence). CDR3 protein: CASSLTTGERGGYTF. CDR3 nucleotide sequence: TGTGCCAGCAGCTTAACTACAGGGGAAAGAGGTGGCTACACCTTC.

The CDR3 sequence is CASSRDRLNTEAFF. Here the CDR3 DNA reads TGCGCCAGCAGCAGGGACAGGTTGAACACTGAAGCTTTCTTT. The chain has TRBV5-1 and TRBJ1-1; 8 bases map to TRBD1. The CDR3 is 14 amino acids. The V gene end was trimmed by 4 bases and the J gene end by 0 bases; junction bases not matched to a gene: 2. Germline CDR1 is SGHRS and CDR2 is YFSETQ.

The chain joins TRBV7-9 to TRBJ1-5, with a tentative D call TRBD1 (6 bases). V lost 1 base to trimming and J lost 4 bases, with 11 bases between them. CDR3 length: 15 amino acids. Per germline, CDR1 SEHNR and CDR2 FQNEAQ (reference sequence). This CDR3 reads CASSLGTQGNQPQHF. The CDR3, as DNA: TGTGCCAGCAGCTTAGGGACCCAGGGGAATCAGCCCCAGCATTTT.

This sequence joins TRBV19 and TRBJ1-2; D remains ambiguous. CDR3 size: 12 residues. Trimming shortened V by 7 bases and J by 4 bases, and 10 bases separated the two germline ends. In germline, CDR1 is LNHDA, CDR2 SQIVND (reference sequence). The CDR3 loop reads CASTPGLYGYTF. DNA of the CDR3: TGTGCCAGTACGCCAGGTCTCTATGGCTACACCTTC.

The rearrangement links TRBV30 to TRBJ2-2; TRBD1 matches at 10 bases. Germline trimming cut 2 bases from V and 2 bases from J; bases unmatched to any gene: 8. Germline V gene sequence: CDR1 GTSNPN, CDR2 SVGIG (reference sequence). This CDR3 spans 17 amino acids. CDR3 bases: TGTGCCTGGAGTCCCGGACAGGGGGGAATTAACACCGGGGAGCTGTTTTTT. Translated, it gives CAWSPGQGGINTGELFF.

The chain uses TRBV27 and TRBJ2-1; weak D call: TRBD2 (6 bases). Germline values: CDR1 MNHEY, CDR2 SMNVEV (reference sequence). The CDR3 spans 13 residues. V lost 4 bases to trimming and J lost 5 bases, with 9 bases between them. The chain's CDR3 is CASSYGGDNEQFF. CDR3 sequence (DNA): TGTGCCAGCAGTTACGGAGGGGACAATGAGCAGTTCTTC.

V and J are TRBV6-5 and TRBJ1-2; 10 nucleotides line up with TRBD1. V was clipped by 6 bases and J by 8 bases; unmatched bases: 6. The CDR3 contains 13 residues. Germline V gives CDR1 MNHEY, CDR2 SVGAGI. DNA for the CDR3: TGTGCCAGCAGCCTCGGGACAGGGGAAGGCTACACCTTC. This gives the protein CASSLGTGEGYTF.